This T cell receptor beta chain is from a study of T cells in Graves' hyperthyroidism and ophthalmopathy. Overall study: Once the initial diagnosis was made, peripheral blood was obtained before any treatment.

General study points: Blood shared most expanded thyroid clonotypes above 0.001.

V was shortened by 2 bases and J by 4 bases, with 17 bases between the two germline ends. Looked up from germline, CDR1 is LGHNT and CDR2 is FRNRAP. This CDR3 is 16 amino acids long. If no ophthalmopathy progression occurred within 18 months, Graves' hyperthyroidism was stable. Diagnosis rested on symptoms, serum thyroxine and TRAb, thyroid ultrasound, and orbital computed tomography. Authors of the study amplified TCR beta CDR3 regions from RNA transcripts. A first-round RT-PCR of the TCR CDR3 used the HTBI primer set. One entry per CDR3 protein results from TCRdb running MiXCR on the multiplex PCR reads. The sample yields fewer than 350,000 distinct CDR3 sequences, 18% seen once. Comments on this clonotype: Antigen: not known.

Sequences were obtained from blood. This chain links TRBV12-5 with TRBJ1-2; D ambiguous. This receptor was identified in a woman between 50 and 59 years old with Graves' hyperthyroidism. DNA of the CDR3: TGTGCTAGTGGTTTGCCCGACCGGGCACGTACCTATGGCTACACCTTC. Translation gives CASGLPDRARTYGYTF.